Listed here are 19 T cell receptor beta chains from one sample, sequenced in a study of T cell responses to AZD1222 COVID-19 vaccine. The method was immunoSEQ multiplex PCR; TCRdb's version includes in-frame clones alone and lacks a portion of them. The table has around 130,000 clones, over 90% seen once. The material sequenced was peripheral blood, taken on day 0 of AZD1222 vaccination. The receptors come from an adult in good health.

The chain couples TRBV9 to TRBJ2-2; D remains ambiguous. The germline V gene encodes CDR1 SGDLS and CDR2 YYNGEE. The CDR3 runs 13 residues. V was shortened by 0 bases and J by 7 bases, with 7 bases between the two germline ends. CDR3 in DNA: TGTGCCAGCAGCGTAGAGGTTTACGGGGAGCTGTTTTTT. It translates to CASSVEVYGELFF.

The chain has TRBV27 and TRBJ2-3; D possibly corresponds to TRBD2 (5 bases). The CDR3 has 15 amino acids. Germline V gene sequence: CDR1 MNHEY, CDR2 SMNVEV (reference sequence). Trimming left V 3 bases short and J 2 bases short, with 12 bases between. The DNA for the CDR3 is TGTGCCAGCAGTTTCTTTCTGGGAGACACAGATACGCAGTATTTT. Residues: CASSFFLGDTDTQYF.

DNA for the CDR3: TGTGCCAGCAGCCAACACGAATTCACAGGGTGGAAGGTCACTGAAGCTTTCTTT. Its protein is CASSQHEFTGWKVTEAFF. The rearrangement links TRBV14 to TRBJ1-1, with D perhaps matching TRBD1 (6 bases). The V gene lost 2 bases and the J gene lost 4 bases, with 23 bases spanning the gap. CDR1 SGHDN and CDR2 FVKESK come from the germline V gene. The CDR3 runs to 18 residues.

The chain links TRBV10-1 to TRBJ2-2; 9 bases match TRBD2. Trimming removed 9 bases from V and 6 bases from J; junction bases left unmatched: 11. The CDR3 totals 15 residues. The germline V gene has CDR1 WNHNN and CDR2 SYGVQD (reference sequence). CDR3 sequence: CASSLLAGVPGELFF. In DNA form, the CDR3 reads TGCGCCAGTTCTTTATTAGCGGGAGTGCCCGGGGAGCTGTTTTTT.

The chain uses TRBV4-2 and TRBJ2-2; TRBD1 might be the D (6 bases). V was trimmed by 1 base and J by 0 bases, leaving 15 bases between them. The CDR3 length is 18 residues. The germline V gene encodes CDR1 LGHNA and CDR2 YNFKEQ. The CDR3 DNA is TGTGCCAGCAGCCAAGCGGGGTGGGGGCTATCGAACACCGGGGAGCTGTTTTTT. This gives the protein CASSQAGWGLSNTGELFF.

This clone turned up a few times. The chain uses TRBV5-5 and TRBJ1-5, with D perhaps matching TRBD1 (6 bases). Germline V gene data show CDR1 as SGHKS and CDR2 as YYEKEE (reference sequence). This CDR3 region has 15 residues. Trimming left V 2 bases short and J 7 bases short, with 16 bases between. The CDR3 spells CASSFLGDKLQPQHF. DNA for the CDR3: TGTGCCAGCAGCTTTTTAGGGGACAAACTCCAGCCCCAGCATTTT.

V gene TRBV2 combines with J gene TRBJ2-7; 10 bases agree with TRBD1. The junction had 8 bases not matched to a gene; V was cut back by 6 bases and J by 3 bases. This CDR3 is built from 15 residues. The germline V gene has CDR1 SNHLY and CDR2 FYNNEI. CDR3 sequence: CASRTDRGRYYEQYF. The CDR3 bases are TGTGCCAGCAGGACCGACAGGGGGCGTTACTACGAGCAGTACTTC.

The rearrangement links TRBV10-3 to TRBJ1-4, with 7 bases matching TRBD1. The germline CDR1 and CDR2 sequences are ENHRY and SYGVKD. The junction had 5 bases not matched to a gene; V was cut back by 8 bases and J by 8 bases. The CDR3 has 12 amino acids. CDR3 nucleotides: TGTGCCATCGGACAGGAAGGGGAAAAACTGTTTTTT. This sequence encodes CAIGQEGEKLFF.

The chain joins TRBV3-1 (or the pseudogene TRBV3-2) to TRBJ1-6; TRBD1 matches at 7 bases. CDR1 and CDR2 (germline): LGHDT, YNNKEL (reference sequence). CDR3 size: 16 residues. V trimming: 5 bases; J trimming: 5 bases; junction bases outside the gene matches: 9. Written as DNA, the CDR3 is TGTGCCAGCAGCAATGGACAGGTATTAAATAATTCACCCCTCCACTTT. It encodes CASSNGQVLNNSPLHF.

V is TRBV28 and J is TRBJ2-7; a possible D gene is TRBD2 (7 bases). The V end was cut by 8 bases, the J end by 3 bases, with 14 bases between. Germline lookup yields CDR1 MDHEN and CDR2 SYDVKM. This CDR3 has 13 amino acids. CDR3 region: CASAWGGLYEQYF. The DNA of the CDR3 is TGTGCCAGCGCTTGGGGGGGGCTCTACGAGCAGTACTTC.

The gene calls are TRBV28 and TRBJ1-2; possibly TRBD1 for D (5 bases). The CDR3 is 20 residues long. Germline CDR1 and CDR2: MDHEN and SYDVKM. V gave up 1 base and J gave up 0 bases, with 24 bases separating them. The CDR3 here is CASSLYSGWDRPNSNYGYTF. CDR3 DNA sequence: TGTGCCAGCAGTTTATATTCTGGTTGGGACCGACCGAACTCTAACTATGGCTACACCTTC.

The rearrangement links TRBV29-1 to TRBJ2-5; tentative D call: TRBD2 (5 bases). The V and J ends lost 7 bases and 1 base respectively, with 16 bases between them. Germline loops: CDR1 SQVTM, CDR2 ANQGSEA. There are 14 residues in the CDR3. CDR3 amino acids: CSAHPLLGQETQYF. CDR3 nucleotide sequence: TGCAGCGCCCACCCCTTACTAGGCCAAGAGACCCAGTACTTC.

This clone was seen only a few times. V is TRBV11-2 and J is TRBJ2-7, with TRBD2 matching 12 bases. This CDR3 spans 16 amino acids. V lost 5 bases and J lost 3; bases outside the gene matches: 8. Germline V gene lookup returns CDR1 SGHAT and CDR2 FQNNGV. The CDR3 region has the DNA TGTGCCAGCAGCATTCGACTAGCGGGAGAGGGCTACGAGCAGTACTTC. This translates into CASSIRLAGEGYEQYF.

The rearrangement uses TRBV3-1 (or the pseudogene TRBV3-2) and TRBJ2-1, with 13 bases matching TRBD2. Per germline, CDR1 LGHDT and CDR2 YNNKEL (reference sequence). Trimming cost V 4 bases and J 4 bases; bases outside gene matches: 7. This CDR3 region has 17 residues. The CDR3 here is CASSRTLAGGIYNEQFF. Here the CDR3 DNA reads TGTGCCAGCAGCCGAACACTAGCGGGAGGGATATACAATGAGCAGTTCTTC.

This clone showed up just once. V and J are TRBV7-8 and TRBJ2-7; D gene ambiguous. Trimming pared 1 base from V and 5 bases from J, leaving 3 bases between. The CDR3 consists of 11 residues. Germline CDR1 reads SGHVS; CDR2 reads FQNEAQ. CDR3 in amino acids: CASSLVDEQYF. The CDR3 DNA follows: TGTGCCAGCAGCTTAGTTGACGAGCAGTACTTC.

The rearrangement joins TRBV7-9 to TRBJ1-6, with 7 bases matching TRBD1. Germline V lookup: CDR1 SEHNR, CDR2 FQNEAQ (reference sequence). J was trimmed by 5 bases and V by 3 bases; bases with no gene match: 4. This CDR3 contains 15 residues. The CDR3, as DNA: TGTGCCAGCAGCTTGGAGACAGGGAATAATTCACCCCTCCACTTT. Translated, it gives CASSLETGNNSPLHF.

The chain has TRBV19 and TRBJ1-5, with D possibly TRBD1 on 5 matching bases. The CDR3 runs 13 residues. The germline V gene has CDR1 LNHDA and CDR2 SQIVND (reference sequence). Trimming shortened V by 11 bases and J by 1 base, and 12 bases separated the two germline ends. In DNA form, the CDR3 reads TGTGCCTGTAACTGGGGGAGCAATCAGCCCCAGCATTTT. Translated, it gives CACNWGSNQPQHF.

V gene TRBV19 combines with J gene TRBJ2-1, with TRBD1 identical over 7 bases. The CDR3 extends over 14 amino acids. In germline, CDR1 is LNHDA, CDR2 SQIVND (reference sequence). After removal of 9 bases from V and 1 base from J, the junction contained 6 bases not matched to a gene. The DNA of the CDR3 is TGTGCCAGCAGACAGGGATCTTCCTACAATGAGCAGTTCTTC. It yields the protein CASRQGSSYNEQFF.

The V and J genes are TRBV18 and TRBJ2-1; no clear D gene. The CDR3 is 11 residues long. Germline-derived CDR1 and CDR2 are KGHSH and LQKENI. Trimming removed 2 bases at V and 10 bases at J, with 6 bases between. The CDR3 sequence: CASSPAMEQFF. DNA for the CDR3: TGTGCCAGCTCACCAGCCATGGAGCAGTTCTTC.